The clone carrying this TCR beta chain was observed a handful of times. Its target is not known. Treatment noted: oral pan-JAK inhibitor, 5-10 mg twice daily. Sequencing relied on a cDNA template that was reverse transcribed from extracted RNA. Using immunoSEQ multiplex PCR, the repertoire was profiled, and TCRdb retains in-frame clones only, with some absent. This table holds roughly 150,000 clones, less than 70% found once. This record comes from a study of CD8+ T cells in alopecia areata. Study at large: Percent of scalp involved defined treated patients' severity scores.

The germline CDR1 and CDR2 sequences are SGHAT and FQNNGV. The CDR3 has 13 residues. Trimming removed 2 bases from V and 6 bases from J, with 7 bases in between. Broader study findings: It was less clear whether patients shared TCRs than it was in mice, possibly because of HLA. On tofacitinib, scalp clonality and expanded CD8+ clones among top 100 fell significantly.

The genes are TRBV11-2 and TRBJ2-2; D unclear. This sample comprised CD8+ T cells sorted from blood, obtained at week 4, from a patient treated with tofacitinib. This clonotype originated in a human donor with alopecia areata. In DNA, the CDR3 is TGTGCCAGCAGCTTAATTTCGGCCGGGGAGCTGTTTTTT. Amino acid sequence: CASSLISAGELFF. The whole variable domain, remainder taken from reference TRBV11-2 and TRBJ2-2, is EAGVAQSPRYKIIEKRQSVAFWCNPISGHATLYWYQQILGQGPKLLIQFQNNGVVDDSQLPKDRFSAERLKGVDSTLKIQPAKLEDSAVYLCASSLISAGELFFGEGSRLTVL.